This TCR beta chain was sequenced in a study of T cells in Graves' hyperthyroidism and ophthalmopathy. Ten or more counts support this clonotype. The CDR3 totals 16 residues. In germline, CDR1 is MNHEY, CDR2 SMNVEV (reference sequence). The J segment lost 7 bases and the V segment lost 6 bases, leaving 10 bases of the junction unmatched. RNA transcripts served as the template for amplifying TCR beta CDR3 regions. In the first-round RT-PCR of the TCR CDR3, the HTBI primer set was used. TCRdb reprocessed the multiplex PCR reads via MiXCR and lists one record per CDR3 protein. The sample holds 250,000 to 300,000 distinct CDR3 sequences, 13% seen once.

The sample was blood. This clonotype was sampled from a woman in her twenties or thirties with Graves' hyperthyroidism that later progressed to Graves' ophthalmopathy. V usage is TRBV27 and J usage is TRBJ1-6, with 9 bases that match TRBD1. The CDR3 nucleotides read TGTGCCAGCAGGACACAGGGGGCGGGGAAGAATTCACCCCTCCACTTT. The encoded protein is CASRTQGAGKNSPLHF.